One sample yielded the 24 T cell receptor beta chains listed below, sequenced in a study of blood T cell repertoires in COVID-19. The table came from immunoSEQ multiplex PCR; TCRdb's copy has only in-frame clones and leaves some out. The sample records 140,000 to 150,000 clones, 85% to 90% being singletons. Sequencing input: peripheral blood. These receptors were obtained from a human donor in a cohort sampled during active COVID-19.

The V gene is TRBV5-1, the J gene TRBJ1-6; TRBD1 is a possible D gene (6 bases). Germline values: CDR1 SGHRS, CDR2 YFSETQ. V lost 2 bases and J 4 bases, leaving 10 bases between the germline ends. The CDR3 has 15 amino acids. The CDR3 sequence: CASSFRGGYNSPLHF. Written as DNA, the CDR3 is TGCGCCAGCAGCTTCCGAGGGGGATATAATTCACCCCTCCACTTT.

The chain is built from TRBV19 and TRBJ1-5; 9 nucleotides line up with TRBD1. V was pared by 5 bases and J by 1 base, with 9 bases of the junction left unmatched. The germline CDR1 and CDR2 sequences are LNHDA and SQIVND (reference sequence). The CDR3 consists of 17 residues. The CDR3 sequence is CASSPYRDRASNQPQHF. For the CDR3, the DNA is TGTGCCAGTAGTCCCTACCGGGACAGGGCGAGCAATCAGCCCCAGCATTTT.

V usage is TRBV12-3 or TRBV12-4 and J usage is TRBJ2-7, with 9 bases identical to TRBD1. The ends lost 6 bases at V and 3 bases at J; junction bases unmatched: 3. This CDR3 has 13 residues. The CDR3 here is CASRGQGFYEQYF. The CDR3 DNA follows: TGTGCCAGCAGGGGACAGGGATTCTACGAGCAGTACTTC.

This chain uses TRBV7-2 with TRBJ2-7; tentatively, D is TRBD2 (6 bases). CDR3 length: 16 residues. Germline V lookup: CDR1 SGHTA, CDR2 FQGNSA. V lost 5 bases to trimming and J lost 2 bases, with 19 bases between them. CDR3: CASSPVSQGGAYEQYF. For the CDR3, the DNA is TGTGCCAGCAGCCCGGTAAGCCAGGGAGGCGCCTACGAGCAGTACTTC.

The chain combines TRBV5-1 with TRBJ2-7; 8 nucleotides line up with TRBD1. CDR3 length: 14 amino acids. The J segment lost 5 bases and the V segment lost 4 bases, leaving 8 bases of the junction unmatched. Germline CDR1 SGHRS, CDR2 YFSETQ. CDR3 sequence (DNA): TGCGCCAGCAGCGGACAGGGTTTCAGCGACGAGCAGTACTTC. Translating gives CASSGQGFSDEQYF.

This clone has only one observation. This chain joins TRBV7-2 and TRBJ2-3; TRBD1 matches at 7 bases. The CDR3 contains 14 residues. V was pared by 6 bases and J by 5 bases, with 8 bases of the junction left unmatched. Germline CDR1 SGHTA, CDR2 FQGNSA. For the CDR3, the DNA is TGTGCCAGCAGACAGGGGTTTGACGTAGATACGCAGTATTTT. This translates into CASRQGFDVDTQYF.

The V call is TRBV4-3, the J call TRBJ1-4, with 8 bases aligning to TRBD1. This CDR3 spans 14 amino acids. CDR1 is LGHNA and CDR2 is YSLEER in the germline V gene. J gave up 4 bases and V 4 bases, and 2 bases lay outside the gene matches. CDR3 in amino acids: CASSRGQGNEKLFF. CDR3 coding DNA: TGCGCCAGCAGCCGCGGACAGGGTAATGAAAAACTGTTTTTT.

V is TRBV11-2 and J is TRBJ2-7; 10 nucleotides line up with TRBD2. There are 17 residues in the CDR3. Germline V CDR1 and CDR2: SGHAT, FQNNGV. V dropped 4 bases and J dropped 3; count of bases not matched to a gene: 12. CDR3 sequence (DNA): TGTGCCAGCAGCTCCAAGGGACTAGCGAGATCCGACTACGAGCAGTACTTC. Residues: CASSSKGLARSDYEQYF.

This chain links TRBV7-2 with TRBJ1-4; possibly TRBD1 for D (6 bases). The germline V gene has CDR1 SGHTA and CDR2 FQGNSA. Trimming took 2 bases from V and 8 from J, leaving 12 bases between them. The CDR3 covers 14 residues. CDR3 amino acids: CASSLRQGSEKLFF. The CDR3 DNA reads as TGTGCCAGCAGCTTACGGCAGGGGAGCGAAAAACTGTTTTTT.

This clone was observed a few times. The V call is TRBV6-2 or TRBV6-3, the J call TRBJ1-1, with D possibly matching TRBD1 (5 bases). Looked up from germline, CDR1 is MNHEY and CDR2 is SVGEGT. CDR3 length: 17 residues. V lost 2 bases and J lost 2, with 18 bases in between. The CDR3 protein is CASSYNRRDGINTEAFF. The CDR3 coding sequence is TGTGCCAGCAGTTACAATCGGAGGGACGGAATCAACACTGAAGCTTTCTTT.

The genes are TRBV13 and TRBJ2-7; TRBD2 agrees at 10 bases. This CDR3 is built from 13 residues. The V gene end was trimmed by 2 bases and the J gene end by 6 bases; junction bases not matched to a gene: 1. Germline assignment: CDR1 PRHDT and CDR2 FYEKMQ (reference sequence). The CDR3 loop is CASSLLAGVEQYF. Here the CDR3 DNA reads TGTGCCAGCAGCTTACTAGCGGGAGTCGAGCAGTACTTC.

The rearrangement joins TRBV6-2 or TRBV6-3 to TRBJ2-7; tentatively, D is TRBD1 (6 bases). The CDR3 extends over 15 amino acids. Germline V CDR1 and CDR2: MNHEY, SVGEGT. Trimming shortened V by 5 bases and J by 4 bases, and 18 bases separated the two germline ends. The CDR3 DNA reads TGTGCCAGCAGTCGACAGGTCGGATCTTCGTACGAGCAGTACTTC. This translates into CASSRQVGSSYEQYF.

The chain employs TRBV6-2 or TRBV6-3 and TRBJ1-5, with no clear D. This CDR3 has 14 amino acids. The V end lost 4 bases, the J end lost 5 bases, and 12 bases lay between the germline ends. Looked up from germline, CDR1 is MNHEY and CDR2 is SVGEGT. Written as DNA, the CDR3 is TGTGCCAGCAGTTCAGCCTCGGGGTATCAGCCCCAGCATTTT. Translated: CASSSASGYQPQHF.

As DNA, the CDR3 is TGTGCCAGCAGCCTGTGGACTAGCGGCTACGAGCAGTACTTC. Amino acid sequence: CASSLWTSGYEQYF. The chain links TRBV7-9 to TRBJ2-7, with 10 bases aligning to TRBD2. The CDR3 runs 14 residues. The germline V gene has CDR1 SEHNR and CDR2 FQNEAQ (reference sequence). Trimming at V came to 5 bases and at J to 3 bases, leaving 4 bases not matched to a gene.

The gene calls are TRBV9 and TRBJ2-3; no clear D. Germline V gene data show CDR1 as SGDLS and CDR2 as YYNGEE. V was trimmed by 0 bases and J by 4 bases, leaving 9 bases between them. CDR3 length: 14 residues. The CDR3 nucleotides are TGTGCCAGCAGCGTAGCTGGCCGGGCAGATACGCAGTATTTT. The encoded protein is CASSVAGRADTQYF.

The rearrangement uses TRBV27 and TRBJ2-1; 12 positions agree with TRBD2. The CDR3 is 16 amino acids. The germline V gene has CDR1 MNHEY and CDR2 SMNVEV (reference sequence). Trimming cost V 4 bases and J 8 bases; bases outside gene matches: 9. Here the CDR3 DNA reads TGTGCCAGCAGTTGGACACTAGCGGGGGGTATCGATGAGCAGTTCTTC. This codes for CASSWTLAGGIDEQFF.

This clone occurred a few times. The chain employs TRBV10-3 and TRBJ1-2, with D possibly matching TRBD1 (6 bases). Germline-derived CDR1 and CDR2 are ENHRY and SYGVKD. The CDR3 length is 15 residues. The germline V and J ends were trimmed by 4 bases and 0 bases, with 12 bases remaining between them. The DNA for the CDR3 is TGTGCCATCAGTGGTGGGGGCACTACTAACTATGGCTACACCTTC. Translation gives CAISGGGTTNYGYTF.

V and J are TRBV28 and TRBJ1-4; 8 positions match TRBD1. The V gene end was trimmed by 3 bases and the J gene end by 7 bases; junction bases not matched to a gene: 7. Germline-derived CDR1 and CDR2 are MDHEN and SYDVKM. There are 15 residues in the CDR3. The CDR3 nucleotides read TGTGCCAGCAGTTTCGGCCAGGGGGCGATTGAAAAACTGTTTTTT. As protein: CASSFGQGAIEKLFF.

J is TRBJ2-2 and V is TRBV5-1; 11 nucleotides align to TRBD2. Germline CDR1 is SGHRS and CDR2 is YFSETQ. This CDR3 is built from 16 residues. Losses at the gene ends were 4 bases for V and 3 bases for J; bases not matched to a gene: 5. As DNA, the CDR3 is TGCGCCAGCAGCCCTAGCGGGGGGACTTACACCGGGGAGCTGTTTTTT. Residues: CASSPSGGTYTGELFF.

The V gene is TRBV7-2, the J gene TRBJ2-1; 11 positions agree with TRBD2. With 1 base clipped from V and 7 bases from J, the junction kept 6 bases outside the gene matches. CDR1 and CDR2 (germline): SGHTA, FQGNSA. CDR3 size: 16 residues. The DNA for the CDR3 is TGTGCCAGCAGCTTAGAGGTAGCGGGAGGGAGGAATGAGCAGTTCTTC. This translates into CASSLEVAGGRNEQFF.

The chain is built from TRBV2 and TRBJ2-5; TRBD2 matches at 10 bases. CDR1 is SNHLY, CDR2 FYNNEI, per germline. The CDR3 has 16 residues. J lost 4 bases, V lost 4 bases, and 9 bases had no gene match. The CDR3 loop is CASSGSPIAGGETQYF. DNA of the CDR3: TGTGCCAGCAGTGGATCTCCTATAGCGGGAGGAGAGACCCAGTACTTC.

This rearrangement joins TRBV6-5 to TRBJ1-1; 9 bases agree with TRBD1. Germline CDR1 MNHEY, CDR2 SVGAGI. Germline trimming cut 6 bases from V and 4 bases from J; bases unmatched to any gene: 6. The CDR3 length is 14 residues. The CDR3 region has the DNA TGTGCCAGCAGGCGACAGGGGGTGGGCACTGAAGCTTTCTTT. This encodes CASRRQGVGTEAFF.

The chain employs TRBV7-9 and TRBJ1-2; TRBD1 agrees at 7 bases. CDR3 length: 15 residues. Germline trimming cut 5 bases from V and 6 bases from J; bases unmatched to any gene: 12. Germline V gives CDR1 SEHNR, CDR2 FQNEAQ (reference sequence). CDR3 nucleotides: TGTGCCAGCAGCCCACGGAGGGGGCGAGAAAATGGCTACACCTTC. Protein sequence: CASSPRRGRENGYTF. The full variable domain, completed using reference TRBV7-9 and TRBJ1-2, is DTGVSQNPRHKITKRGQNVTFRCDPISEHNRLYWYRQTLGQGPEFLTYFQNEAQLEKSRLLSDRFSAERPKGSFSTLEIQRTEQGDSAMYLCASSPRRGRENGYTFGSGTRLTVV.

The J gene is TRBJ1-6, the V gene TRBV15; unclear D gene. This CDR3 region has 17 residues. Trimming removed 0 bases from V and 6 bases from J, with 15 bases in between. CDR1 LNHNV and CDR2 YYDKDF come from the germline V gene (reference sequence). The CDR3 region is CATSRELPGLSNSPLHF. CDR3 bases: TGTGCCACCAGCAGAGAACTGCCAGGCCTTTCTAATTCACCCCTCCACTTT.